Listed here is a single TCR beta chain. Its antigen is not known. This sample was included in a study of blood T cells in healthy people across ages. A second roughly 6 to 12 cycle PCR used barcoded and J-beta primers. Every sample returned 2.5 million or more CDR3-containing paired-end reads. TCRdb independently ran MiXCR on the 5' RACE reads; one entry per CDR3 protein. The profile covers 1.8 million or so distinct CDR3 sequences, with about 39% appearing a single time and around 23% taken by the ten largest. Germline V gene lookup returns CDR1 MNHEY and CDR2 SMNVEV (reference sequence). The V end lost 3 bases, the J end lost 8 bases, and 14 bases lay between the germline ends. There are 15 residues in the CDR3. Findings and caveats of the study: PBMCs that were unsorted prevented a conclusive naive versus antigen-experienced comparison. TCR beta diversity per million T cells fell roughly linearly with age. Investigators treated diversity estimates from one million T cells as underestimates.

Sequenced material: blood. J is TRBJ1-6 and V is TRBV27; D is unclear. This receptor was taken from a human donor in good health. The CDR3 DNA reads as TGTGCCAGCAGTTTGGCCGGGCCTGGGGATTCACCCCTCCACTTT. Its translation is CASSLAGPGDSPLHF.